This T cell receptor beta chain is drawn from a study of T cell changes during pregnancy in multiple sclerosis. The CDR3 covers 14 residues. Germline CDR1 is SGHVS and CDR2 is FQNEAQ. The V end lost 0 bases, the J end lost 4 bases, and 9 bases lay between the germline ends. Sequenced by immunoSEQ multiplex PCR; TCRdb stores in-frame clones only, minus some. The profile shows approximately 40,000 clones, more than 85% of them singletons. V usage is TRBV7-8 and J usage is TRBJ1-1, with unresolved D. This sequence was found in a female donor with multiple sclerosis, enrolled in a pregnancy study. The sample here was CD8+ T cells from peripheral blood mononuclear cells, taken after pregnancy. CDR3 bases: TGTGCCAGCAGCTTAGCGGGCGGGAGCACTGAAGCTTTCTTT. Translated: CASSLAGGSTEAFF. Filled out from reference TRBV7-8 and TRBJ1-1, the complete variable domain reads GAGVSQSPRYKVAKRGQDVALRCDPISGHVSLFWYQQALGQGPEFLTYFQNEAQLDKSGLPSDRFFAERPEGSVSTLKIQRTQQEDSAVYLCASSLAGGSTEAFFGQGTRLTVV.